These 23 T cell receptor beta chains were all obtained from the same sample, sequenced in a study of early stage breast cancer tumors. Generated by immunoSEQ multiplex PCR, the TCRdb table keeps only in-frame clones and is missing some. This sample has around 30,000 clones, with roughly four fifths found just once. Material: breast tumor tissue. Source of these receptors: a person aged 30 to 40 with breast cancer.

The genes are TRBV5-4 and TRBJ2-3; 7 bases map to TRBD2. The V gene end was trimmed by 3 bases and the J gene end by 1 base; junction bases not matched to a gene: 2. Germline CDR1 is SGHNT and CDR2 is YYREEE (reference sequence). The CDR3 covers 14 residues. CDR3 sequence reads: CASSSSGGTDTQYF. Written as DNA, the CDR3 is TGTGCCAGCAGCTCGAGCGGGGGCACAGATACGCAGTATTTT.

The rearrangement links TRBV2 to TRBJ2-7, with D possibly being TRBD1 (5 bases). Germline V gene lookup returns CDR1 SNHLY and CDR2 FYNNEI. This CDR3 has 15 residues. V was clipped by 4 bases and J by 2 bases, with 15 bases between them. The CDR3 region has the DNA TGTGCCAGCAGTGGACAGTGGTGGAGAACCTACGAGCAGTACTTC. It yields the protein CASSGQWWRTYEQYF.

The chain couples TRBV6-5 to TRBJ1-2, with 7 bases aligning to TRBD1. This CDR3 spans 11 amino acids. From germline, CDR1 is MNHEY and CDR2 SVGAGI. V gave up 9 bases and J gave up 7 bases; unmatched junction bases: 5. The CDR3 DNA reads TGTGCCAGTGGGACAGTTCCTGGCTACACCTTC. Translation gives CASGTVPGYTF.

The V call is TRBV5-1, the J call TRBJ1-5, with TRBD1 as a possible D gene (5 bases). Trimming pared 0 bases from V and 6 bases from J, leaving 16 bases between. Germline CDR1 and CDR2: SGHRS and YFSETQ. CDR3 length: 16 amino acids. CDR3 sequence (DNA): TGCGCCAGCAGCTTGGCCGTGGGCACTGGGGGTCAGCCCCAGCATTTT. Amino acids: CASSLAVGTGGQPQHF.

CDR3 amino acids: CASSYGGNNLEQYF. The DNA of the CDR3 is TGTGCCAGCAGTTACGGCGGGAATAACCTCGAGCAGTACTTC. This chain joins TRBV6-5 and TRBJ2-7, with a tentative D call TRBD2 (6 bases). CDR3 size: 14 residues. Germline CDR1 MNHEY, CDR2 SVGAGI. With 2 bases removed from V and 6 bases from J, the gap between germline ends came to 14 bases.

This chain joins TRBV25-1 and TRBJ1-2; D unresolved. V gave up 6 bases and J gave up 8 bases, with 19 bases separating them. The CDR3 runs 14 residues. CDR1 and CDR2 (germline): MGHDK, SYGVNS. As DNA, the CDR3 is TGTGCCAGCAGCGACGGGTTTTTTGGGAACGGCTACACCTTC. It translates to CASSDGFFGNGYTF.

This clone appeared a few times. The rearrangement uses TRBV19 and TRBJ2-7, with D possibly being TRBD1 (6 bases). Germline V gene lookup returns CDR1 LNHDA and CDR2 SQIVND (reference sequence). Trimming cost V 9 bases and J 9 bases, with 24 bases left between them. CDR3 length: 14 amino acids. The CDR3 is CASTGTGPRSGQYF. Written as DNA, the CDR3 is TGTGCCAGCACAGGGACCGGACCCCGTTCTGGGCAGTACTTC.

The chain links TRBV7-3 to TRBJ2-7; D gene unclear. The CDR3 runs 14 residues. CDR1 is SGHTA, CDR2 FQGTGA, per germline. With 1 base removed from V and 12 bases from J, the gap between germline ends came to 19 bases. CDR3 sequence (DNA): TGTGCCAGCAGCTTAATAACAATGCGAGACTGGAGGTACTTC. Protein sequence: CASSLITMRDWRYF.

V gene TRBV5-5 combines with J gene TRBJ1-4; D remains ambiguous. The CDR3 totals 15 residues. The ends were cut back, 1 base at V and 0 bases at J, with 7 bases in the middle. Germline CDR1 is SGHKS and CDR2 is YYEKEE (reference sequence). The CDR3 sequence is CASSLTPATNEKLFF. The CDR3, as DNA: TGTGCCAGCAGCTTGACGCCAGCAACTAATGAAAAACTGTTTTTT.

Relative to its sample, this clone is large. The genes are TRBV30 and TRBJ2-7; 10 nucleotides align to TRBD2. With 1 base clipped from V and 5 bases from J, the junction kept 8 bases outside the gene matches. Germline values: CDR1 GTSNPN, CDR2 SVGIG (reference sequence). CDR3 size: 15 residues. The CDR3, as DNA: TGTGCCTGGAGTGGTTCGAGCGGGAGGGTCGACGAGCAGTACTTC. Protein product: CAWSGSSGRVDEQYF. Filled out from reference TRBV30 and TRBJ2-7, the complete variable domain reads SQTIHQWPATLVQPVGSPLSLECTVEGTSNPNLYWYRQAAGRGLQLLFYSVGIGQISSEVPQNLSASRPQDRQFILSSKKLLLSDSGFYLCAWSGSSGRVDEQYFGPGTRLTVT.

The V gene is TRBV5-1, the J gene TRBJ2-7; TRBD2 agrees at 11 bases. This CDR3 region has 16 residues. Germline V lookup: CDR1 SGHRS, CDR2 YFSETQ. The V gene end was trimmed by 4 bases and the J gene end by 3 bases; junction bases not matched to a gene: 9. The CDR3 reads CASSVSASGGNYEQYF. The CDR3 nucleotides read TGCGCCAGCAGCGTATCGGCTAGCGGGGGGAACTACGAGCAGTACTTC. The full variable domain, its missing parts supplied by reference TRBV5-1 and TRBJ2-7, is KAGVTQTPRYLIKTRGQQVTLSCSPISGHRSVSWYQQTPGQGLQFLFEYFSETQRNKGNFPGRFSGRQFSNSRSEMNVSTLELGDSALYLCASSVSASGGNYEQYFGPGTRLTVT.

The rearrangement links TRBV29-1 to TRBJ2-7; D is perhaps TRBD1 or TRBD2 (5 bases each). Looked up from germline, CDR1 is SQVTM and CDR2 is ANQGSEA. The V gene lost 6 bases and the J gene lost 1 base, with 16 bases spanning the gap. The length of the CDR3 is 14 residues. The CDR3 DNA is TGCAGCGTAACAAGCCGGGGCCAATCCTACGAGCAGTACTTC. Translating gives CSVTSRGQSYEQYF.

V and J are TRBV7-9 and TRBJ1-1; D unclear. CDR1 and CDR2 (germline): SEHNR, FQNEAQ (reference sequence). The V gene lost 1 base and the J gene lost 5 bases, with 2 bases spanning the gap. The CDR3 consists of 11 residues. CDR3 sequence: CASSLETEAFF. The CDR3 DNA is TGTGCCAGCAGCTTAGAGACTGAAGCTTTCTTT.

The chain joins TRBV27 to TRBJ1-3; 9 positions match TRBD1. The ends lost 6 bases at V and 0 bases at J; junction bases unmatched: 0. The germline CDR1 and CDR2 sequences are MNHEY and SMNVEV (reference sequence). The CDR3 sequence is 14 residues long. The CDR3 coding sequence is TGTGCCAGCAGACAGGGGGCCTCTGGAAACACCATATATTTT. It translates to CASRQGASGNTIYF.

The genes are TRBV5-5 and TRBJ1-1; D ambiguous. Looked up from germline, CDR1 is SGHKS and CDR2 is YYEKEE (reference sequence). V dropped 4 bases and J dropped 3 bases, with 16 bases sitting between them. The CDR3 loop spans 15 amino acids. The CDR3 sequence: CASSGLRPGDTEAFF. The CDR3 coding sequence is TGTGCCAGCAGCGGACTACGGCCCGGGGACACTGAAGCTTTCTTT.

The chain employs TRBV10-1 and TRBJ2-5; tentative D call: TRBD1 (6 bases). The V gene's germline CDR1 is WNHNN and CDR2 SYGVQD (reference sequence). CDR3 length equals 13 residues. V lost 3 bases to trimming and J lost 3 bases, with 8 bases between them. CDR3 sequence (DNA): TGCGCCAGCAGTGAAGGGGGAAAAGAGACCCAGTACTTC. Protein: CASSEGGKETQYF.

The chain joins TRBV7-6 to TRBJ1-1; TRBD1 is a possible D gene (5 bases). V was shortened by 0 bases and J by 11 bases, with 19 bases between the two germline ends. The CDR3 has 15 residues. Germline V gene lookup returns CDR1 SGHVS and CDR2 FNYEAQ. CDR3 in amino acids: CASSLAGDEEDTAFF. The CDR3 DNA reads TGTGCCAGCAGCTTAGCGGGGGACGAGGAGGATACGGCTTTCTTT.

This clone has just one count. The V gene is TRBV6-5, the J gene TRBJ2-4; 9 bases fit TRBD1. After removal of 2 bases from V and 7 bases from J, the junction contained 9 bases not matched to a gene. Germline CDR1 and CDR2: MNHEY and SVGAGI. This CDR3 is built from 16 residues. The CDR3, as DNA: TGTGCCAGCAGTTACACCCGGACAGGGGCGGGTAACATTCAGTACTTC. It specifies CASSYTRTGAGNIQYF.

As for this clone: A read error may produce the germline difference seen at one junction end. The rearrangement uses TRBV7-2 and TRBJ2-7, with D possibly being TRBD1 or TRBD2 (5 bases each). Germline CDR1 and CDR2: SGHTA and FQGNSA. The length of the CDR3 is 11 residues. As DNA, the CDR3 is TGTGCCAGCAGCTTAACGGGACGATGGAGTTTC. Translating it yields CASSLTGRWSF.

This clone appeared a few times. The gene calls are TRBV12-5 and TRBJ1-5, with unresolved D. Germline CDR1 LGHNT, CDR2 FRNRAP. Trimming pared 5 bases from V and 4 bases from J, leaving 3 bases between. The CDR3 spans 11 residues. Here the CDR3 reads CASGQNQPQHF. CDR3 sequence (DNA): TGTGCTAGTGGTCAAAATCAGCCCCAGCATTTT. The complete variable domain, with remaining parts taken from reference TRBV12-5 and TRBJ1-5, reads DARVTQTPRHKVTEMGQEVTMRCQPILGHNTVFWYRQTMMQGLELLAYFRNRAPLDDSGMPKDRFSAEMPDATLATLKIQPSEPRDSAVYFCASGQNQPQHFGDGTRLSIL.

CDR3 sequence: CASSPRLAGRNEQFF. CDR3 nucleotides: TGTGCCAGCAGCCCTAGACTAGCGGGACGCAATGAGCAGTTCTTC. The rearrangement joins TRBV9 to TRBJ2-1; 11 bases are shared with TRBD2. Germline trimming cut 4 bases from V and 6 bases from J; bases unmatched to any gene: 6. The length of the CDR3 is 15 residues. Germline assignment: CDR1 SGDLS and CDR2 YYNGEE.

V is TRBV19 and J is TRBJ2-5; 9 bases are a match to TRBD1. The CDR3 runs 15 residues. Germline V gene lookup returns CDR1 LNHDA and CDR2 SQIVND (reference sequence). Losses at the gene ends were 6 bases for V and 3 bases for J; bases not matched to a gene: 8. CDR3 in amino acids: CASRLTGTGKETQYF. The DNA of the CDR3 is TGTGCCAGTAGATTGACCGGGACAGGGAAAGAGACCCAGTACTTC.

The chain couples TRBV10-1 to TRBJ2-5; 7 positions agree with TRBD2. Germline V gives CDR1 WNHNN, CDR2 SYGVQD (reference sequence). Losses at the gene ends were 1 base for V and 3 bases for J; bases not matched to a gene: 5. This CDR3 contains 15 residues. CDR3 sequence: CASSEYGGNEETQYF. The CDR3 nucleotides are TGCGCCAGCAGTGAGTACGGGGGGAATGAAGAGACCCAGTACTTC.